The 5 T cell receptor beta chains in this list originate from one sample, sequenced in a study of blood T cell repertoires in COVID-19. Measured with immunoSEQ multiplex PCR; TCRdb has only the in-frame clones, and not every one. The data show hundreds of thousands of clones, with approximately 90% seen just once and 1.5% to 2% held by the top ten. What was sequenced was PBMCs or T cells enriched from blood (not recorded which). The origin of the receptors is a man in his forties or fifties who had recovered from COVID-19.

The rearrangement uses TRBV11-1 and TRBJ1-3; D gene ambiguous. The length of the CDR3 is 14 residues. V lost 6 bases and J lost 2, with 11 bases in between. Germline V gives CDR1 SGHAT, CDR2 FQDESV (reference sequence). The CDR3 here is CASSFGLAGNTIYF. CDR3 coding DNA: TGTGCCAGCAGTTTCGGACTGGCTGGAAACACCATATATTTT. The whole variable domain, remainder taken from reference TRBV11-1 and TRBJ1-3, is EAEVAQSPRYKITEKSQAVAFWCDPISGHATLYWYRQILGQGPELLVQFQDESVVDDSQLPKDRFSAERLKGVDSTLKIQPAELGDSAMYLCASSFGLAGNTIYFGEGSWLTVV.

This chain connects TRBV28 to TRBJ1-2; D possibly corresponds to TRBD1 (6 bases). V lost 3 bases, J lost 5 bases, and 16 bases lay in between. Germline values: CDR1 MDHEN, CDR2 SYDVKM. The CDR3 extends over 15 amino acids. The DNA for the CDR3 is TGTGCCAGCAGTTTTACCGGACAGAGATGGTATGGCTACACCTTC. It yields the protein CASSFTGQRWYGYTF.

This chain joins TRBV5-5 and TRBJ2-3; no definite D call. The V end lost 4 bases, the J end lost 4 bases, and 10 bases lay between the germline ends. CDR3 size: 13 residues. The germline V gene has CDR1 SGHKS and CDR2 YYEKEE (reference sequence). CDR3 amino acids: CASSLESPDTQYF. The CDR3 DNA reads TGTGCCAGCAGCCTTGAAAGCCCAGATACGCAGTATTTT. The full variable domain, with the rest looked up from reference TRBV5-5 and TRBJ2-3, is DAGVTQSPTHLIKTRGQQVTLRCSPISGHKSVSWYQQVLGQGPQFIFQYYEKEERGRGNFPDRFSARQFPNYSSELNVNALLLGDSALYLCASSLESPDTQYFGPGTRLTVL.

CDR3 bases: TGTGCCAGCAGTGAAGCGGCAGGGGAGTACTATGGCTACACCTTC. Translation: CASSEAAGEYYGYTF. The chain carries TRBV6-1 and TRBJ1-2, with D possibly TRBD1 on 6 matching bases. The CDR3 runs 15 residues. The germline V and J ends were trimmed by 0 bases and 3 bases, with 11 bases remaining between them. Germline assignment: CDR1 MNHNS and CDR2 SASEGT.

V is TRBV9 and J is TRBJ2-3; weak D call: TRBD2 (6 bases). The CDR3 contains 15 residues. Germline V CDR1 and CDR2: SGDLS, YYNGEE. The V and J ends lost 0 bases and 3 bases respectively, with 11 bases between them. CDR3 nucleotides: TGTGCCAGCAGCGTAGGGCCAGGGAGGACAGATACGCAGTATTTT. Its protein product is CASSVGPGRTDTQYF.